The 22 T cell receptor beta chains reported below all come from one sample, sequenced in a study of blood T cell repertoires in COVID-19. Data came from immunoSEQ multiplex PCR; TCRdb stores just in-frame clones and leaves some out. This table holds some 150,000 clones, 70% to 90% found once. The source material was peripheral blood. The source is a woman between 70 and 85 years old with acute or convalescent COVID-19.

In this sample, this clone turned up once. The chain recombines TRBV3-1 (or the pseudogene TRBV3-2) with TRBJ2-2; D might be TRBD1 (6 bases). The ends were cut back, 4 bases at V and 3 bases at J, with 24 bases in the middle. The CDR3 runs to 19 residues. Germline lookup yields CDR1 LGHDT and CDR2 YNNKEL (reference sequence). CDR3 DNA sequence: TGTGCCAGCAGCCTCCGGGTTGGTGGGGTGGGGGCCCACACCGGGGAGCTGTTTTTT. Translating gives CASSLRVGGVGAHTGELFF.

V and J are TRBV18 and TRBJ1-5; D is unclear. The CDR3 loop spans 15 amino acids. V was shortened by 5 bases and J by 3 bases, with 14 bases between the two germline ends. Germline CDR1 and CDR2: KGHSH and LQKENI. CDR3 in DNA: TGTGCCAGCTCAGCCGGGGAGATTTCCAATCAGCCCCAGCATTTT. Its protein is CASSAGEISNQPQHF.

The V gene is TRBV11-2, the J gene TRBJ1-2; no clear D. The V gene lost 2 bases and the J gene lost 6 bases, with 16 bases spanning the gap. The CDR3 length is 15 residues. Per germline, CDR1 SGHAT and CDR2 FQNNGV. CDR3 residues: CASSLYAGQYNGYTF. Written as DNA, the CDR3 is TGTGCCAGCAGCTTATACGCGGGCCAGTATAATGGCTACACCTTC.

This chain connects TRBV12-5 to TRBJ2-7; TRBD2 aligns across 14 bases. This CDR3 is built from 24 residues. Germline loops: CDR1 LGHNT, CDR2 FRNRAP. Trimming at V came to 5 bases and at J to 2 bases, leaving 29 bases not matched to a gene. CDR3 amino acids: CASGVGPGSLLTSGGDLGPYEQYF. In DNA, the CDR3 is TGTGCTAGTGGTGTCGGACCCGGGTCCCTCTTGACTAGCGGGGGGGACCTAGGACCCTACGAGCAGTACTTC.

The V and J genes are TRBV5-1 and TRBJ1-4; TRBD1 might be the D (6 bases). V dropped 2 bases and J dropped 8 bases, with 16 bases sitting between them. The germline V gene encodes CDR1 SGHRS and CDR2 YFSETQ. The CDR3 extends over 15 amino acids. The CDR3 is CASSFGQSLGEKLFF. CDR3 in DNA: TGCGCCAGCAGCTTCGGACAGTCACTGGGGGAAAAACTGTTTTTT.

The chain carries TRBV28 and TRBJ1-2, with 8 positions matching TRBD1. The J segment lost 7 bases and the V segment lost 1 base, leaving 5 bases of the junction unmatched. Per germline, CDR1 MDHEN and CDR2 SYDVKM. The CDR3 is 14 residues long. This chain's CDR3 is CASSLLADRGGYTF. CDR3 coding DNA: TGTGCCAGCAGTTTATTAGCCGACAGGGGTGGCTACACCTTC.

The chain recombines TRBV6-4 with TRBJ1-2; possibly TRBD1 for D (5 bases). The germline V and J ends were trimmed by 7 bases and 8 bases, with 14 bases remaining between them. The CDR3 runs to 12 residues. Germline V gene data show CDR1 as MRHNA and CDR2 as SNTAGT. The CDR3 spells CASNIRVRGYTF. The CDR3 DNA follows: TGTGCCAGCAATATCAGGGTCCGCGGCTACACCTTC.

CDR3 coding DNA: TGTGCCAGCTCCGGTTATCACTCTGGGGCCAACGTCCTGACTTTC. Translated, it gives CASSGYHSGANVLTF. The chain employs TRBV18 and TRBJ2-6; D not resolved. Germline loops: CDR1 KGHSH, CDR2 LQKENI. The CDR3 has 15 residues. The V end lost 6 bases, the J end lost 0 bases, and 9 bases lay between the germline ends. Full variable domain (rest looked up from reference TRBV18 and TRBJ2-6): NAGVMQNPRHLVRRRGQEARLRCSPMKGHSHVYWYRQLPEEGLKFMVYLQKENIIDESGMPKERFSAEFPKEGPSILRIQQVVRGDSAAYFCASSGYHSGANVLTFGAGSRLTVL.

This clone occurred once. This chain uses TRBV6-5 with TRBJ2-3; 8 positions agree with TRBD2. This CDR3 is 16 amino acids long. Trimming at V came to 2 bases and at J to 0 bases, leaving 4 bases not matched to a gene. Germline CDR1 reads MNHEY; CDR2 reads SVGAGI. In DNA form, the CDR3 reads TGTGCCAGCAGTTACCTCCCGGGGGGGAGCACAGATACGCAGTATTTT. Its translation: CASSYLPGGSTDTQYF.

CDR3 residues: CAIRAGVGEAFF. The CDR3 DNA reads as TGTGCCATCAGGGCGGGGGTTGGTGAAGCTTTCTTT. V is TRBV10-3 and J is TRBJ1-1, with D possibly TRBD1 on 5 matching bases. CDR1 is ENHRY and CDR2 is SYGVKD in the germline V gene. This CDR3 is 12 amino acids long. The V and J ends lost 6 bases and 7 bases respectively, with 12 bases between them.

This rearrangement joins TRBV29-1 to TRBJ2-5; 7 nucleotides match TRBD2. The CDR3 contains 12 residues. V gave up 5 bases and J gave up 5 bases; unmatched junction bases: 5. Germline assignment: CDR1 SQVTM and CDR2 ANQGSEA. Here the CDR3 DNA reads TGCAGCGTTCCCGGGACTAAGGAGACCCAGTACTTC. Protein: CSVPGTKETQYF.

This chain uses TRBV5-4 with TRBJ2-2; tentative D call: TRBD1 (5 bases). CDR1 and CDR2 from the germline V gene are SGHNT and YYREEE (reference sequence). V was cut by 4 bases and J by 1 base, with 8 bases left in between. The CDR3 extends over 14 amino acids. The CDR3 DNA reads TGTGCCAGCAGCGCTGGACAGAACACCGGGGAGCTGTTTTTT. It yields the protein CASSAGQNTGELFF.

J is TRBJ2-7 and V is TRBV5-1; TRBD2 agrees at 10 bases. V was pared by 4 bases and J by 6 bases, with 10 bases of the junction left unmatched. This CDR3 is 15 amino acids long. Germline assignment: CDR1 SGHRS and CDR2 YFSETQ. The CDR3 region is CASSPGASGGREQYF. The CDR3 nucleotides are TGCGCCAGCAGCCCCGGGGCTAGCGGGGGACGCGAGCAGTACTTC.

A single count supports this clone. The chain recombines TRBV5-8 with TRBJ1-5; 10 bases map to TRBD1. The V segment lost 4 bases and the J segment 5 bases; nucleotides outside the gene matches: 6. This CDR3 comprises 15 residues. CDR1 and CDR2 (germline): SGHTS, YDEGEE. The CDR3 DNA reads as TGTGCCAGCAGCCCCGGGACAGGGGTAGATCAGCCCCAGCATTTT. Translation: CASSPGTGVDQPQHF. Full variable domain (missing parts from reference TRBV5-8 and TRBJ1-5): EAGVTQSPTHLIKTRGQQATLRCSPISGHTSVYWYQQALGLGLQFLLWYDEGEERNRGNFPPRFSGRQFPNYSSELNVNALELEDSALYLCASSPGTGVDQPQHFGDGTRLSIL.

The chain has TRBV9 and TRBJ1-1, with a weak D call TRBD1 (5 bases). CDR1 is SGDLS, CDR2 YYNGEE, per germline. V was shortened by 0 bases and J by 5 bases, with 11 bases between the two germline ends. This CDR3 has 14 amino acids. The CDR3 loop reads CASSVGARGTEAFF. The CDR3 DNA is TGTGCCAGCAGCGTAGGGGCACGGGGGACTGAAGCTTTCTTT.

This chain joins TRBV28 and TRBJ1-1; TRBD1 aligns across 7 bases. CDR3 length: 15 amino acids. The V and J ends lost 5 bases and 1 base, in that order; junction bases with no gene match: 7. Per the germline V gene, CDR1 is MDHEN and CDR2 is SYDVKM. In DNA, the CDR3 is TGTGCCAGCAGTCGAGTAAGACAGGGGAACACTGAAGCTTTCTTT. Protein product: CASSRVRQGNTEAFF.

This chain uses TRBV21-1 with TRBJ2-6; the D call TRBD1 from the table was never checked on the DNA. TRBV21-1 is described as a pseudogene. This CDR3 spans 18 amino acids. CDR3 sequence (DNA): TGTGCCAGCAGCTCGTGGACTGGTGGGACATCTGGGGCCAACGTCCTGACTTTC. Protein: CASSSWTGGTSGANVLTF.

This chain joins TRBV7-9 and TRBJ1-5; 7 positions match TRBD1. The length of the CDR3 is 15 residues. The trim removed 5 bases at V and 0 bases at J, leaving 4 bases unmatched. Germline V gives CDR1 SEHNR, CDR2 FQNEAQ (reference sequence). CDR3 residues: CASSQTGNSNQPQHF. CDR3 nucleotides: TGTGCCAGCAGCCAGACAGGGAATAGCAATCAGCCCCAGCATTTT.

The chain carries TRBV28 and TRBJ1-1, with TRBD1 matching 10 bases. The CDR3 extends over 15 amino acids. Germline lookup yields CDR1 MDHEN and CDR2 SYDVKM. With V trimmed by 4 bases and J by 4 bases, 6 bases remained unmatched. The CDR3, as DNA: TGTGCCAGCAGTTCCCCCGGACAGGGGGGCACTGAAGCTTTCTTT. This translates into CASSSPGQGGTEAFF.

The rearrangement links TRBV5-6 to TRBJ1-4; maybe TRBD1 (6 bases). This CDR3 is built from 16 residues. Germline loops: CDR1 SGHDT, CDR2 YYEEEE. Trimming took 4 bases from V and 2 from J, leaving 15 bases between them. The CDR3 DNA reads TGTGCCAGCAGCCCACAGGGTGGGTCCACTAATGAAAAACTGTTTTTT. Translated: CASSPQGGSTNEKLFF.

The V call is TRBV2, the J call TRBJ2-5; D uncertain. The CDR3 runs to 11 residues. Germline V CDR1 and CDR2: SNHLY, FYNNEI. Trimming stripped 2 bases from V and 5 bases from J, with 3 bases between. CDR3 sequence reads: CASSEYETQYF. The DNA for the CDR3 is TGTGCCAGCAGTGAATATGAGACCCAGTACTTC.

The rearrangement uses TRBV6-2 or TRBV6-3 and TRBJ1-6, with a tentative D call TRBD1 (6 bases). Germline lookup yields CDR1 MNHEY and CDR2 SVGEGT. This CDR3 has 14 residues. Trimming stripped 5 bases from V and 6 bases from J, with 11 bases between. CDR3 loop: CASSQGIPNSPLHF. The CDR3 DNA reads as TGTGCCAGCAGTCAGGGGATACCTAATTCACCCCTCCACTTT.